A selection of T cell receptor beta chains follows, all from one sample in a study of shared clonotypes between healthy human individuals. The protocol was immunoSEQ multiplex PCR, while the TCRdb copy is restricted to in-frame clones and leaves out a portion. The sample lists about 2 million clones, approximately 95% occurring once. The sample was naive CD8+ T cells sorted from blood. Source of these receptors: a man between 18 and 29 years old in good health. The CDR3 runs from the conserved cysteine through the conserved F or W. The order of the fields is D gene, CDR3 length, J gene, clone size, V gene, CDR3 protein, CDR3 DNA. D genes are given only for firm matches. Some rows have no size entry. The others give once, few or many, or a class for an expanded clone.

D: TRBD1
length: 16
J: TRBJ2-3
size: .
V: TRBV10-1
CDR3: CASSDGTVTYTDTQYF
DNA: TGCGCCAGCAGTGACGGGACAGTCACCTACACAGATACGCAGTATTTT

D: .
length: 13
J: TRBJ1-1
size: .
V: TRBV5-4
CDR3: CASSLAGGLVAFF
DNA: TGTGCCAGCAGCTTGGCCGGGGGGTTAGTAGCTTTCTTT

D: .
length: 13
J: TRBJ1-1
size: .
V: TRBV5-1
CDR3: CASSLEGGWEAFF
DNA: TGCGCCAGCAGCTTGGAAGGTGGGTGGGAAGCTTTCTTT

D: .
length: 15
J: TRBJ2-7
size: .
V: TRBV27
CDR3: CASSLTGPLSYEQYF
DNA: TGTGCCAGCAGTTTGACGGGACCCCTCTCCTACGAGCAGTACTTC

D: .
length: 12
J: TRBJ1-2
size: .
V: TRBV10-3
CDR3: CAIRAGNYGYTF
DNA: TGTGCCATCAGAGCAGGAAACTATGGCTACACCTTC

D: .
length: 12
J: TRBJ2-3
size: .
V: TRBV15
CDR3: CATNRDTDTQYF
DNA: TGTGCCACCAACCGGGACACAGATACGCAGTATTTT

D: .
length: 13
J: TRBJ2-1
size: .
V: TRBV19
CDR3: CASSLTPVNEQFF
DNA: TGTGCCAGTAGTCTAACCCCGGTCAATGAGCAGTTCTTC

D: .
length: 14
J: TRBJ2-7
size: .
V: TRBV7-6
CDR3: CASSGTTGPSEQYF
DNA: TGTGCCAGCAGCGGTACTACAGGCCCCTCCGAGCAGTACTTC

D: TRBD1
length: 16
J: TRBJ2-3
size: once
V: TRBV27
CDR3: CASRGYPGQVTDTQYF
DNA: TGTGCCAGCAGGGGGTATCCGGGACAGGTCACAGATACGCAGTATTTT

D: TRBD1
length: 16
J: TRBJ1-2
size: .
V: TRBV6-5
CDR3: CASSYGDRDFSLGYTF
DNA: TGTGCCAGCAGTTACGGGGACAGGGATTTTTCTTTGGGCTACACCTTC

D: .
length: 15
J: TRBJ2-3
size: once
V: TRBV29-1
CDR3: CSVEAPGQGEDTQYF
DNA: TGCAGCGTTGAAGCCCCGGGGCAGGGAGAGGATACGCAGTATTTT

D: TRBD1
length: 17
J: TRBJ2-5
size: once
V: TRBV18
CDR3: CASSPTGQVVIRETQYF
DNA: TGTGCCAGCTCACCTACGGGACAGGTTGTTATAAGGGAGACCCAGTACTTC

D: TRBD2
length: 17
J: TRBJ2-5
size: once
V: TRBV19
CDR3: CASSTLGLAGEQETQYF
DNA: TGTGCCAGTAGTACCTTGGGACTAGCGGGGGAACAAGAGACCCAGTACTTC

D: .
length: 12
J: TRBJ2-1
size: .
V: TRBV7-9
CDR3: CASSFRGAEQFF
DNA: TGTGCCAGCAGCTTTAGGGGGGCTGAGCAGTTCTTC

D: TRBD1
length: 15
J: TRBJ2-1
size: .
V: TRBV11-2
CDR3: CASRSTRDRGYEQFF
DNA: TGTGCCAGCAGGTCTACTCGGGACAGGGGCTATGAGCAGTTCTTC

D: .
length: 15
J: TRBJ1-2
size: .
V: TRBV6-1
CDR3: CASSEGHFGGYGYTF
DNA: TGTGCCAGCAGTGAAGGCCACTTCGGTGGGTATGGCTACACCTTC

D: .
length: 13
J: TRBJ2-7
size: .
V: TRBV5-6
CDR3: CASSSGSSYEQYF
DNA: TGTGCCAGCAGCTCTGGCAGCTCCTACGAGCAGTACTTC

D: .
length: 13
J: TRBJ1-2
size: once
V: TRBV6-5
CDR3: CASSNRVDYGYTF
DNA: TGTGCCAGCAGCAACAGGGTTGACTATGGCTACACCTTC

D: .
length: 15
J: TRBJ2-7
size: .
V: TRBV9
CDR3: CASSVDQRSLYEQYF
DNA: TGTGCCAGCAGCGTAGACCAGCGGAGCCTCTACGAGCAGTACTTC

D: TRBD2
length: 19
J: TRBJ2-3
size: .
V: TRBV14
CDR3: CASSLLVQTSGGSTDTQYF
DNA: TGTGCCAGCAGCCTTCTCGTACAGACTAGCGGGGGGAGCACAGATACGCAGTATTTT